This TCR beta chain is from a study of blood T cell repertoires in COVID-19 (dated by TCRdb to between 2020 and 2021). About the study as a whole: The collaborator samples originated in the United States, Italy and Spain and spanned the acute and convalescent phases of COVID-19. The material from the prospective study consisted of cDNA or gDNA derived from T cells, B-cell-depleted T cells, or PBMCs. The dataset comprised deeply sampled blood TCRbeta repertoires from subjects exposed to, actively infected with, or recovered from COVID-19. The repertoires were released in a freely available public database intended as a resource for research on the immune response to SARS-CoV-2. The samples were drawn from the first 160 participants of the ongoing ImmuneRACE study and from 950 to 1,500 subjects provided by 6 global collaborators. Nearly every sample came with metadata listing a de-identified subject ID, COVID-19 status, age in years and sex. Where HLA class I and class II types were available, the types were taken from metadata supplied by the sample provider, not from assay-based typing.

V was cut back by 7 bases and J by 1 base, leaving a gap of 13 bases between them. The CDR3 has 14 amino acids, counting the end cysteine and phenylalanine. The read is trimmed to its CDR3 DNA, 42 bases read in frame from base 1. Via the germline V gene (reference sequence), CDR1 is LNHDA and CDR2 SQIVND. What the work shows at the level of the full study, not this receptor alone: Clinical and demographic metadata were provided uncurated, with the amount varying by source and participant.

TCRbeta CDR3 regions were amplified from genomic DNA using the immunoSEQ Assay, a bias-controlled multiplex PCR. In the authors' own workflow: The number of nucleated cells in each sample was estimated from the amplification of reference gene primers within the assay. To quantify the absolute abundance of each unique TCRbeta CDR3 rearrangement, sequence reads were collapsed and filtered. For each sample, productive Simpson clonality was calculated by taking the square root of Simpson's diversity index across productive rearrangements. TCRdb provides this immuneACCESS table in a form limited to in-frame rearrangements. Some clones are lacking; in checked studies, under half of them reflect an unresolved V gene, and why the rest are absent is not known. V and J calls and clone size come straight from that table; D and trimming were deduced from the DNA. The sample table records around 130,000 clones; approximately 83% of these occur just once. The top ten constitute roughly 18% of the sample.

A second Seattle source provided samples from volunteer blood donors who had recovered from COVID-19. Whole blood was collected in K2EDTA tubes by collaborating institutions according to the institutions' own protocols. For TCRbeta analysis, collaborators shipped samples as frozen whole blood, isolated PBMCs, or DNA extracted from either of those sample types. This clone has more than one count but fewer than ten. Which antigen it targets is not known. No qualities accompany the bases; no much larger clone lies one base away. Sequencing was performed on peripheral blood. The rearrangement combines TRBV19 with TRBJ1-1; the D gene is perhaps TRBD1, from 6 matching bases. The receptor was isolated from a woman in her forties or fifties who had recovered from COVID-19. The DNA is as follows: TGTGCCAGTATTGGGACATCCACGAACACTGAAGCTTTCTTT. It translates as CASIGTSTNTEAFF. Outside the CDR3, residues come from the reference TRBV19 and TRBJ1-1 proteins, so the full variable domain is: DGGITQSPKYLFRKEGQNVTLSCEQNLNHDAMYWYRQDPGQGLRLIYYSQIVNDFQKGDIAEGYSVSREKKESFPLTVTSAQKNPTAFYLCASIGTSTNTEAFFGQGTRLTVV.